This T cell receptor beta chain comes out of a study of T-cell memory formation after mild COVID-19. Across the whole study: Across donors, TCR clusters were largely donor specific. Whole-study findings and limits: Balance between CD4 and CD8 was seen in clones contracting day 15 to 85, and a CD4+ lean was seen in later expanders.

The CDR3 has 18 amino acids. Trimming left V 1 base short and J 0 bases short, with 17 bases between. Germline-derived CDR1 and CDR2 are LGHNA and YSLEER. The TCR alpha and TCR beta cDNA libraries, bearing sample barcodes and UMIs, were generated by 5'RACE using constant-segment primers. MiXCR was run by TCRdb on the 5' RACE reads, yielding one entry per CDR3 protein. The sample holds roughly 450,000 distinct CDR3 sequences, around a sixth seen once. This clonotype was seen a handful of times. What it binds is unknown. V is TRBV4-3 and J is TRBJ2-3; TRBD2 is a possible D gene (5 bases). The source is an adult woman who had mild COVID-19 (a few samples of this study predate the infection). Cell type and time point are not known. What was sequenced was PBMCs or a T cell subset sorted from them (not recorded which). The CDR3 loop reads CASSQGKNLAASTDTQYF. The CDR3 DNA sequence: TGCGCCAGCAGCCAAGGAAAAAACCTAGCCGCTAGCACAGATACGCAGTATTTT.